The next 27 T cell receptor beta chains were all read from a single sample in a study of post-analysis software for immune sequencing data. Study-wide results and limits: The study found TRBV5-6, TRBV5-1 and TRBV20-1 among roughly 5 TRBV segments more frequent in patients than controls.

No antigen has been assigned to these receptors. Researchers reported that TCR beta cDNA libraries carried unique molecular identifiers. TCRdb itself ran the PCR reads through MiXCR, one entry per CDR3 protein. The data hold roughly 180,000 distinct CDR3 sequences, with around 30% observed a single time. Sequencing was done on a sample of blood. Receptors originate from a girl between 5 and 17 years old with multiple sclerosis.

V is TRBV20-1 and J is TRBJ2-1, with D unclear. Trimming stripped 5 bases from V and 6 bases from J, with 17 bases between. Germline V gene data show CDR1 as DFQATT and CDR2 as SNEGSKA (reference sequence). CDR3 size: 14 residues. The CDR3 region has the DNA TGCAGTGCTCCCACGGAACTATCAACCAATGAGCAGTTCTTC. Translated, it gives CSAPTELSTNEQFF.

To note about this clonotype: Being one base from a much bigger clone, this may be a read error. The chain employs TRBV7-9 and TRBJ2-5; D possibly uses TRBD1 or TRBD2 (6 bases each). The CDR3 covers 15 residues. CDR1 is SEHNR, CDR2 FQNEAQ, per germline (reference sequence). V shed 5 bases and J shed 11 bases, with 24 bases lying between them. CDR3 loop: CASSPGGRRDKEQYF. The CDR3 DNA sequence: TGTGCCAGCAGCCCTGGGGGGCGGAGGGACAAGGAGCAGTACTTC. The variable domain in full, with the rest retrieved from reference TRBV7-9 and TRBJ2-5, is DTGVSQNPRHKITKRGQNVTFRCDPISEHNRLYWYRQTLGQGPEFLTYFQNEAQLEKSRLLSDRFSAERPKGSFSTLEIQRTEQGDSAMYLCASSPGGRRDKEQYFGPGTRLLVL.

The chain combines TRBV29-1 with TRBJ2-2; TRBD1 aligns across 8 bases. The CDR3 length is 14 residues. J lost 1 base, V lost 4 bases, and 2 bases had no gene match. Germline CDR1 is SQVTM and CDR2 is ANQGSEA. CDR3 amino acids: CSVAGGGNTGELFF. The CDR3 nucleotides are TGCAGCGTTGCAGGGGGCGGGAACACCGGGGAGCTGTTTTTT.

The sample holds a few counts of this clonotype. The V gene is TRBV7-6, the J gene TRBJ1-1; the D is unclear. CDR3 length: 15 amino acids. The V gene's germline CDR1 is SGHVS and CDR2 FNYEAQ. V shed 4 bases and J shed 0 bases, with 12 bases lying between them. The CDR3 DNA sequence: TGTGCCAGCAGCTGGAAGGGCGGGATGAACACTGAAGCTTTCTTT. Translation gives CASSWKGGMNTEAFF.

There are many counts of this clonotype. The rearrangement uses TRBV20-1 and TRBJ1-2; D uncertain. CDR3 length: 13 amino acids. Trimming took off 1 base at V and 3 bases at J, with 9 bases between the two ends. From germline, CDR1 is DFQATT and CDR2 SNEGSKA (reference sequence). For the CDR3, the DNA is TGCAGTGCTAGAGCCAGGCTGTACTATGGCTACACCTTC. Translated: CSARARLYYGYTF.

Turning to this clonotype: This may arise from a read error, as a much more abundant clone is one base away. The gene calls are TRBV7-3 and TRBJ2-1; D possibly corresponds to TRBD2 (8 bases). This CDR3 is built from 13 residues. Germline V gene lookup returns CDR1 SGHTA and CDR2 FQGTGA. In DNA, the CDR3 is TGTACCAGTGCGGGACTAGGGGGCGATGAGCAGTTCTTC. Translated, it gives CTSAGLGGDEQFF. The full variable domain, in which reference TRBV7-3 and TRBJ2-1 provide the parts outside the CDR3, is GAGVSQTPSNKVTEKGKYVELRCDPISGHTALYWYRQSLGQGPEFLIYFQGTGAADDSGLPNDRFFAVRPEGSVSTLKIQRTERGDSAVYLCTSAGLGGDEQFFGPGTRLTVL.

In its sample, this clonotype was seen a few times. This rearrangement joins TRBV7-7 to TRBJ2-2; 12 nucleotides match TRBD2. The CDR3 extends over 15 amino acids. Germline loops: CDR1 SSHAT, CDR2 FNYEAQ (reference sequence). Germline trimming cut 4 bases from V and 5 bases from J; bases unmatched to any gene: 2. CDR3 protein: CASSWTSGETGELFF. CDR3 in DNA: TGTGCCAGCAGCTGGACTAGCGGGGAGACCGGGGAGCTGTTTTTT.

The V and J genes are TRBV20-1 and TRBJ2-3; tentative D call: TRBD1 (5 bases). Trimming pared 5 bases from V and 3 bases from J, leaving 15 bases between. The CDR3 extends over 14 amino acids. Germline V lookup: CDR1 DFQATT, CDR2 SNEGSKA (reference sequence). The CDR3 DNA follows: TGCAGTGCTTTTAGCAGTACAGGAACAGATACGCAGTATTTT. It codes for CSAFSSTGTDTQYF.

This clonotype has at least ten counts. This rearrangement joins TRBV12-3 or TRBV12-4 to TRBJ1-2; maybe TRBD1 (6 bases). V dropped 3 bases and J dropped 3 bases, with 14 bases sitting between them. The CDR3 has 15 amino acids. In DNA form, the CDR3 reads TGTGCCAGCAGTTTCATCCCCACAGGGCACTATGGCTACACCTTC. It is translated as CASSFIPTGHYGYTF.

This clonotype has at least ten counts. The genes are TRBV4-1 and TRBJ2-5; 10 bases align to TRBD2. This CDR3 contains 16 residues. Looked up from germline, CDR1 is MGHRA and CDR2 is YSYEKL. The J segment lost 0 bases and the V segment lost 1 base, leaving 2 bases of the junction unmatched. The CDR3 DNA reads TGCGCCAGCAGCCAAGGACTAGCGGGCCACCAAGAGACCCAGTACTTC. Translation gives CASSQGLAGHQETQYF.

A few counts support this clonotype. DNA for the CDR3: TGCGCCAGCATTCCGGGACAGCAAACCAACTATGGCTACACCTTC. The encoded protein is CASIPGQQTNYGYTF. The chain couples TRBV5-1 to TRBJ1-2; 7 nucleotides align to TRBD1. In germline, CDR1 is SGHRS, CDR2 YFSETQ. V shed 6 bases and J 2 bases; nucleotides not matched to a gene: 10. The length of the CDR3 is 15 residues.

The CDR3 region is CASSPAGYNEQFF. The CDR3, as DNA: TGTGCCAGCAGCCCTGCGGGTTACAATGAGCAGTTCTTC. The gene calls are TRBV3-1 and TRBJ2-1, with TRBD2 as a possible D gene (5 bases). The CDR3 covers 13 residues. The V end was cut by 4 bases, the J end by 4 bases, with 8 bases between. Germline assignment: CDR1 LGHDT and CDR2 YNNKEL (reference sequence).

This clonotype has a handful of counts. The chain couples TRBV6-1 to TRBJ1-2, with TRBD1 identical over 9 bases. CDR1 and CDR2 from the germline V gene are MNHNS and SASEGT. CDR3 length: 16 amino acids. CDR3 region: CAGSNPTGQGSGGYTF. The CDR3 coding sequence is TGTGCTGGCAGCAACCCGACGGGACAGGGATCCGGTGGCTACACCTTC.

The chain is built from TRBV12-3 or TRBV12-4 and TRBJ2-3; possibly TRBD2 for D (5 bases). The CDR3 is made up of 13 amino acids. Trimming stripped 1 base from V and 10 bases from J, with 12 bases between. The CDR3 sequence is CASSLVGDRAQYF. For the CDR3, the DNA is TGTGCCAGCAGTTTAGTGGGAGACCGTGCGCAGTATTTT.

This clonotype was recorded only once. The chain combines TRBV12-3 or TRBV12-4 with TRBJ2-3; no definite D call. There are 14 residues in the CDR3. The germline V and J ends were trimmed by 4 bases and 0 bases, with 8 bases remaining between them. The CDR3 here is CASSSLTSTDTQYF. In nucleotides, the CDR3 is TGTGCCAGCAGTTCTTTAACTAGCACAGATACGCAGTATTTT.

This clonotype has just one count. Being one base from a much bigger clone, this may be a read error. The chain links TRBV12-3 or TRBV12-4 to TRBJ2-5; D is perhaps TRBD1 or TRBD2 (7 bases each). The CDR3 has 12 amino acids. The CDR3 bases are TGTGCCGGCAGGGGGGGGCCAGAGACCCAGTACTTC. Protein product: CAGRGGPETQYF.

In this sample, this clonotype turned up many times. CDR3 in amino acids: CASSLAGLNYGYTF. The CDR3 DNA reads as TGTGCCAGCAGTTTAGCGGGGCTTAACTATGGCTACACCTTC. The chain links TRBV12-3 or TRBV12-4 to TRBJ1-2, with a possible D match to TRBD1 (5 bases). The CDR3 sequence is 14 residues long. V lost 0 bases to trimming and J lost 1 base, with 6 bases between them.

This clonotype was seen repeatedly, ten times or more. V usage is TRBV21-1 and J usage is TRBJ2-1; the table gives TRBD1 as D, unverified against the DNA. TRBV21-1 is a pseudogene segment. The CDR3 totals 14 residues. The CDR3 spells CASSKGSKGNEQFF. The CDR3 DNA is TGTGCCAGCAGCAAGGGGAGTAAGGGGAATGAGCAGTTCTTC.

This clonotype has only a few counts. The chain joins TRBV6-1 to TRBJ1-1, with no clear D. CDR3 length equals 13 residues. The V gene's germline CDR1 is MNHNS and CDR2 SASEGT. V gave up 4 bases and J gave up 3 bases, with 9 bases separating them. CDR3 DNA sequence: TGTGCCAGCAGTGTAGAAGCGGACACTGAAGCTTTCTTT. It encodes CASSVEADTEAFF.

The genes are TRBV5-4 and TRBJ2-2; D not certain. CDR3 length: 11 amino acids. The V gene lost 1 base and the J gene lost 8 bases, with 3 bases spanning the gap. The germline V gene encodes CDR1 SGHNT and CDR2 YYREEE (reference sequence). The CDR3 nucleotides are TGTGCCAGCAGCTTGTTGGGGGAGCTGTTTTTT. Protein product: CASSLLGELFF.

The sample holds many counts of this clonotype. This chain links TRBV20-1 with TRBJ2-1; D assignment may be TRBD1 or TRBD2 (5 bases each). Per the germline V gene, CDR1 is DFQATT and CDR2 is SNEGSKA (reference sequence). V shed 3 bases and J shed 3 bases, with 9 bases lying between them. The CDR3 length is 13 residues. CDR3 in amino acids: CSARGVNYNEQFF. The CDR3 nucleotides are TGCAGTGCTAGGGGGGTCAACTACAATGAGCAGTTCTTC.

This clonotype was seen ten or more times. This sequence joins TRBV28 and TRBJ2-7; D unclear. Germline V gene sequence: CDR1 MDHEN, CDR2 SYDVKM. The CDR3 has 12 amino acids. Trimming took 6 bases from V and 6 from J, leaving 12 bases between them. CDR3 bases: TGTGCCAGCAGCCATAAACCCACCGAGCAGTACTTC. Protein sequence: CASSHKPTEQYF.

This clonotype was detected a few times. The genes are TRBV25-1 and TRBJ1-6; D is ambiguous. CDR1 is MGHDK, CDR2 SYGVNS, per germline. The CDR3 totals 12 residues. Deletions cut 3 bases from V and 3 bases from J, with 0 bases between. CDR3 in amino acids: CASSDYNSPLHF. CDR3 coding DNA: TGTGCCAGCAGTGACTATAATTCACCCCTCCACTTT.

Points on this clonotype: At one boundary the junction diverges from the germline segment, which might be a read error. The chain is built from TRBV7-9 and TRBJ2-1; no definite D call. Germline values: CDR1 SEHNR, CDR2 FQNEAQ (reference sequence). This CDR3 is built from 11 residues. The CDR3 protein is CSSSALREQFF. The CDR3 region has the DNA TGTTCCAGCAGTGCCCTGAGAGAGCAGTTCTTC.

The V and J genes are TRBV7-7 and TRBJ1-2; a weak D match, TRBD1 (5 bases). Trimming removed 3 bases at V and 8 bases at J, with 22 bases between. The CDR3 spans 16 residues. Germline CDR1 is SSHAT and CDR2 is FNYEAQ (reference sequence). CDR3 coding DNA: TGTGCCAGCAGCTTTATTGGGGCGTGGTACTGCGGAGGCTACACCTTC. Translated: CASSFIGAWYCGGYTF.

The CDR3: CASRLAGVNYEQFF. The CDR3 DNA sequence: TGTGCCAGCAGACTAGCGGGAGTTAACTACGAGCAGTTCTTC. The V gene is TRBV12-3 or TRBV12-4, the J gene TRBJ2-1; 11 bases match TRBD2. Trimming took 6 bases from V and 10 from J; bases not matched to a gene: 8. The CDR3 has 14 residues.

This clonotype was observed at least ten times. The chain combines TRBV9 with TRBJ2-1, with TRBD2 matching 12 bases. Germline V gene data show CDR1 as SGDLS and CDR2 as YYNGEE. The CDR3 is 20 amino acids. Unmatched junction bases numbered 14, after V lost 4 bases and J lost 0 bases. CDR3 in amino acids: CASSLRTGLAGVPSYNEQFF. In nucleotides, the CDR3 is TGTGCCAGCAGCCTGCGGACGGGACTAGCGGGCGTACCCTCCTACAATGAGCAGTTCTTC.